What follows describes a single TCR beta chain. There are many counts of this clonotype. Its antigen is currently not known. Base quality data are lacking; no much larger clone is found one base away. The data are from a study of T cells in Graves' hyperthyroidism and ophthalmopathy (dated by TCRdb to the late 2010s). The study in broad terms: Peripheral blood was sampled at the time of initial diagnosis, prior to any treatment. Whether ophthalmopathy could be predicted prospectively was tested in an independent validation cohort made up of approximately 19 hyperthyroidism patients plus 17 patients who later progressed to ophthalmopathy. After blood sampling, hyperthyroidism patients were treated with methimazole at a starting dose of 30 mg daily, and ophthalmopathy patients were treated with high-dose intravenous methylprednisolone. To identify TCR V-J signatures that set the groups apart, the researchers used a discovery cohort of 100 patients, made up of 43 with Graves' ophthalmopathy and about 55 with stable Graves' hyperthyroidism. The paper reports TCR Vbeta CDR3 sequencing of approximately 130 peripheral blood samples: fewer than 50 ophthalmopathy, around 80 hyperthyroidism and approximately 17 progressor patients. For training and testing, the 100 or so patients in the discovery cohort were randomly divided in a 7:3 ratio. Thyroid tissue and blood T-cell repertoires from more than five Graves' hyperthyroidism patients were also compared in the study.

General study outcomes and caveats: Most expanded thyroid clonotypes (frequency above 0.001) were also found in blood, which suggests that blood repertoires may mirror thyroid immune responses. A model built on a 13 V-J signature distinguished ophthalmopathy from stable hyperthyroidism, reaching 85% to 90% sensitivity and 81.08% specificity in cross-validation and 80%/75% in testing. During validation, the model predicted progression to ophthalmopathy a median of around 7 months ahead of onset, with more than 55% sensitivity and less than 85% specificity. No statistical method was used to set the sample size in advance, and investigators knew the group allocation.

The TCR beta CDR3 regions were amplified from the RNA transcripts. A first-round RT-PCR of the TCR CDR3 used the HTBI primer set with the Qiagen OneStep RT-PCR kit. Libraries were constructed in a second round of multiplex PCR, after which size selection and purification were carried out. The libraries were sequenced on an Illumina HiSeq2000 using paired-end 100 bp reads. On the authors' methods: Raw data were processed with SOAPnuke, discarding reads with adapters, uncalled bases, mean Phred below 15, or no exact constant-primer or identifier match. High-quality paired reads were merged with COPE v1.2.5, and unique nucleotide sequences were defined as clonotypes. Clonotypes were aligned to IMGT TRBV, TRBD and TRBJ reference segments using MiTCR v1.1. The analysis was restricted to V-J combinations with a frequency above 0.0001, which together covered about 99% of the repertoires. The TCS score was defined as F50 (clonal expansion) divided by E x V (chaos), with BLOSUM62-based TCRdist calculated between CDR3 peptides within each V-J. Welch's t-statistics and random forest reduced some 510 V-J features to roughly 13, which were used in a naive Bayes classifier (R e1071). TCRdb cleaned the public reads at Q25 with fastp, built clones with MiXCR and kept in-frame beta chains. Rows are combined by CDR3 protein, so each entry shows the most common genes and DNA. TCRdb, not the authors, supplied the V and J calls. Within this sample are hundreds of thousands of distinct CDR3 sequences, with 12% to 15% of them counted one time only. Approximately 15% of the sample is taken by the ten largest.

Graves' hyperthyroidism was defined as stable when no progression to ophthalmopathy occurred over 18 months of follow-up. Hyperthyroidism patients were newly diagnosed, with disease duration under 2 months, and aged 18 to 65 years. Exclusion was applied to patients with uncontrolled infections, other autoimmune diseases, pregnancy or lactation. Diagnoses were established on the basis of clinical symptoms, serum thyroxine and TRAb, thyroid ultrasound, and orbital computed tomography. Ficoll-Paque density gradient centrifugation was used to isolate PBMCs from 9.5 to 10 ml of fresh peripheral blood. Total RNA was extracted with Trizol reagent, and quality was checked on an Agilent 2100 Bioanalyzer. V is trimmed back by 4 bases and J by 2 bases, and the junction contains 15 bases that no gene match accounts for. The CDR3 runs 18 residues from the cysteine to the phenylalanine. Solely the CDR3 DNA is kept, with 54 bases framed from the first base. The germline V gene yields SGHAT for CDR1 and FQNNGV for CDR2.

Sequenced: blood. The sequence came from a woman aged 40 to 49 with Graves' hyperthyroidism. The chain joins TRBV11-2 to TRBJ2-3, with TRBD1 identical over 7 junction bases. The CDR3 region has the sequence CASSSMTSGTVNTDTQYF. Read as DNA, the sequence is TGTGCCAGCAGCTCGATGACGTCCGGGACAGTGAACACAGATACGCAGTATTTT.